This T cell receptor beta chain emerged from a study of T cell repertoires in cytomegalovirus infection. TCRdb itself ran the reads through MiXCR, one entry per CDR3 protein. The sample yields more than 500,000 distinct CDR3 sequences, more than 15% seen once. CDR1 is MNHEY, CDR2 SVGAGI, per germline. This CDR3 has 15 amino acids. Trimming left V 0 bases short and J 4 bases short, with 12 bases between. This clonotype was seen at least ten times. The origin of this receptor is a human donor in good health (CMV status not recorded). Some clones in this sample may be carry-over from other donors' samples. This chain connects TRBV6-5 to TRBJ2-5; D unclear. Sequenced input: CD8+ T cells from PBMCs. DNA of the CDR3: TGTGCCAGCAGTTACTCGTATAGGACCCCAGAGACCCAGTACTTC. It translates to CASSYSYRTPETQYF.